The clone carrying this TCR beta chain was seen at least ten times. The antigen is not known. The TCR library protocol attached unique molecular identifiers to the individual cDNA molecules. Each CDR3 protein is one row after TCRdb ran MiXCR on the 5' RACE reads. The data contain around 76,000 distinct CDR3 sequences, over 9% of them singletons. The CDR3 spans 13 residues. CDR1 and CDR2 from the germline V gene are KGHDR and SFDVKD. V shed 4 bases and J shed 6 bases, with 12 bases lying between them. This sample stems from a study of early T cells in non-severe SARS-CoV-2 infection. Study-wide context: Bulk RNA from unsorted whole blood was sequenced; chains were unpaired. The study, taken as a whole, reports: Private and CD4 specificities were missed by VDJdb matching, which favored anti-spike CD8 responses.

Sequencing was done on a sample of whole blood. This receptor was taken from an adult who was a healthcare worker with PCR-confirmed SARS-CoV-2 infection or an uninfected control (not recorded which). The chain employs TRBV24-1 and TRBJ2-7; a weak D match, TRBD1 (6 bases). The CDR3 sequence: CATSDTDRSEQYF. The CDR3 DNA follows: TGTGCCACCAGTGACACGGACAGAAGCGAGCAGTACTTC.